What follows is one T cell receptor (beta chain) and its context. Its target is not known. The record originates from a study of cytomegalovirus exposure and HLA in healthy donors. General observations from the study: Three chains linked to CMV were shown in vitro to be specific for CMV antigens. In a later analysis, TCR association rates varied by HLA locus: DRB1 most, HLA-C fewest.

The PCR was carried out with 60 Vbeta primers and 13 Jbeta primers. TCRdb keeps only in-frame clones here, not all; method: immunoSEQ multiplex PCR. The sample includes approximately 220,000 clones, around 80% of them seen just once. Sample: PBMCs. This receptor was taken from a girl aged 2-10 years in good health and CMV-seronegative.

The CDR3 reads CASSERTETYEQYF. Written as DNA, the CDR3 is TGTGCCAGCAGCGAGAGGACAGAAACCTACGAGCAGTACTTC. This chain joins TRBV5-5 and TRBJ2-7; tentative D call: TRBD1 (6 bases). Deletions cut 4 bases from V and 2 bases from J, with 13 bases between. The germline V gene encodes CDR1 SGHKS and CDR2 YYEKEE (reference sequence). CDR3 length equals 14 residues.